The clone carrying this T cell receptor beta chain has more than one count but fewer than ten. This record comes from a study of PD-L1 blockade in urothelial cancer. Time point in this sample: pretreatment peripheral blood. Into every PCR, synthetic TCR analog templates were spiked. Assay used: immunoSEQ multiplex PCR; TCRdb lists only in-frame clones, some missing. Among 70,000 or so clones, 85% to 90% were seen once, and the ten largest hold approximately 5%. This CDR3 has 15 amino acids. The germline V gene encodes CDR1 SGHTA and CDR2 FQGNSA. Germline trimming cut 5 bases from V and 2 bases from J; bases unmatched to any gene: 5.

The input for sequencing was PBMCs, taken around atezolizumab (anti-PD-L1) treatment. The V and J genes are TRBV7-2 and TRBJ2-1; 8 bases are shared with TRBD2. The clonotype was recovered from a man between 65 and 85 years old with urothelial cancer. The CDR3 nucleotides read TGTGCCAGCAGCCCCTATAGCGGGGCCTACAATGAGCAGTTCTTC. Protein: CASSPYSGAYNEQFF.